Sequencing of this T cell receptor (beta chain) was carried out in a study of T cells in Graves' hyperthyroidism and ophthalmopathy. The CDR3 regions of TCR beta were amplified from RNA transcripts. Initially, a first-round RT-PCR of the TCR CDR3 employed the HTBI primer set. Each CDR3 protein is one row after TCRdb ran MiXCR on the multiplex PCR reads. The profile shows about 560,000 distinct CDR3 sequences, approximately 16% of them singletons. V shed 5 bases and J shed 5 bases, with 16 bases lying between them. The germline V gene has CDR1 SGHAT and CDR2 FQNNGV. This CDR3 is built from 14 residues. As regards this clonotype: Its antigen is unknown.

Study findings and constraints: A 13 V-J model separated ophthalmopathy from stable hyperthyroidism. Model output signaled ophthalmopathy a median about seven months ahead of onset.

Diagnoses were established using clinical symptoms, serum thyroxine and TRAb, thyroid ultrasound and orbital computed tomography. Cells are PBMCs isolated from 10 ml of fresh blood. The rearrangement links TRBV11-2 to TRBJ2-7; D unresolved. Sequenced material: blood. This sequence was found in a woman aged 18-30 years with Graves' hyperthyroidism. The CDR3 sequence is CASSNRRLGNEQYF. CDR3 bases: TGTGCCAGCAGCAACCGCCGACTGGGAAACGAGCAGTACTTC.